This TCR beta chain stems from a study of T cell responses to AZD1222 COVID-19 vaccine. This table comes from immunoSEQ multiplex PCR, and its TCRdb copy is limited to in-frame clones, with some not included. This table holds about 100,000 clones, less than 90% found once. Germline V gene lookup returns CDR1 LGHDT and CDR2 YNNKEL (reference sequence). The CDR3 length is 14 residues. Trimming removed 1 base at V and 2 bases at J, with 7 bases between. The source of this sequence is an adult in good health. The sample in question was peripheral blood, obtained on day 0 of AZD1222 vaccination. The chain is built from TRBV3-1 (or the pseudogene TRBV3-2) and TRBJ2-3; D gene ambiguous. In DNA, the CDR3 is TGTGCCAGCAGCCAAGGCCCTACCACAGATACGCAGTATTTT. This codes for CASSQGPTTDTQYF.